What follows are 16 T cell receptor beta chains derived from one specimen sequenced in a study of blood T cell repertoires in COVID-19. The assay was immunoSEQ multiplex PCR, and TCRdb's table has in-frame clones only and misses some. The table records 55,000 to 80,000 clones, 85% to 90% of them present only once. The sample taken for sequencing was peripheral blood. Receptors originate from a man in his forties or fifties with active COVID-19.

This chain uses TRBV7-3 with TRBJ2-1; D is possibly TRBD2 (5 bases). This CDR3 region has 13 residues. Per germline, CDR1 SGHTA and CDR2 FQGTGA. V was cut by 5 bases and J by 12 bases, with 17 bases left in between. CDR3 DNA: TGTGCCAGCAGCCCTTCGGGCGGGTACGGGCAGTTCTTC. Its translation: CASSPSGGYGQFF.

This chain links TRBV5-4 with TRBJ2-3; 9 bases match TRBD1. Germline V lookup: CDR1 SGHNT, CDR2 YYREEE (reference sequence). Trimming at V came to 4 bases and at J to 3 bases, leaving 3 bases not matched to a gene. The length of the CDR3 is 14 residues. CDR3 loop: CASSAGTGTDTQYF. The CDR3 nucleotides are TGTGCCAGCAGCGCCGGGACAGGGACAGATACGCAGTATTTT.

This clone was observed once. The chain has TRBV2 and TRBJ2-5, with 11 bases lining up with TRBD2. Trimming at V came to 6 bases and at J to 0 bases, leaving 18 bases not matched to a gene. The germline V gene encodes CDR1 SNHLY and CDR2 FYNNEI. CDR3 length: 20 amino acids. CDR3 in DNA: TGTGCCAGCAGGCGCCGCCTGATAGCGGGGGGGCCTGGTCACCAAGAGACCCAGTACTTC. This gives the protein CASRRRLIAGGPGHQETQYF.

The CDR3 loop is CASRRPGTSGQETQYF. As DNA, the CDR3 is TGCGCCAGCAGAAGACCTGGGACTAGCGGTCAAGAGACCCAGTACTTC. The chain links TRBV10-2 to TRBJ2-5; 11 nucleotides agree with TRBD2. CDR1 and CDR2 (germline): WSHSY, SAAADI. The CDR3 is 16 amino acids. V was clipped by 6 bases and J by 2 bases; unmatched bases: 8.

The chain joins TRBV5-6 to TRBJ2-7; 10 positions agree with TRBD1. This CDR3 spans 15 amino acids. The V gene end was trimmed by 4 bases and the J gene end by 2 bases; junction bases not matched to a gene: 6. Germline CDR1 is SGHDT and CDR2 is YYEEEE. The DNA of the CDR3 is TGTGCCAGCAGCGGAGGGACAGGGGAGGCCTACGAGCAGTACTTC. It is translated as CASSGGTGEAYEQYF.

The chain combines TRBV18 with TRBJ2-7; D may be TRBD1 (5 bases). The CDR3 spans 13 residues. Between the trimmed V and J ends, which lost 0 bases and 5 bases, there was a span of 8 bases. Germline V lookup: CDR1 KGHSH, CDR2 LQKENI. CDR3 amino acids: CASSPPGQHEQYF. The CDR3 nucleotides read TGTGCCAGCTCACCACCGGGGCAGCACGAGCAGTACTTC.

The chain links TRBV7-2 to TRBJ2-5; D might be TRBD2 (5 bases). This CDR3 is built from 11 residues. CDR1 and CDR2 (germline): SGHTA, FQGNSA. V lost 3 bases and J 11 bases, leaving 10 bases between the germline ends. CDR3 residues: CASSFRGFQYF. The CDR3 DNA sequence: TGTGCCAGCAGCTTCAGAGGGTTTCAGTACTTC.

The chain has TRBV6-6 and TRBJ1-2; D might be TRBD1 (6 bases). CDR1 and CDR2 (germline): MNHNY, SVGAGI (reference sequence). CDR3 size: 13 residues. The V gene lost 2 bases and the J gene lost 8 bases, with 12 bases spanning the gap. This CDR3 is CASSYVSRGGYTF. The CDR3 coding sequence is TGTGCCAGCAGTTACGTCTCCAGGGGCGGCTACACCTTC.

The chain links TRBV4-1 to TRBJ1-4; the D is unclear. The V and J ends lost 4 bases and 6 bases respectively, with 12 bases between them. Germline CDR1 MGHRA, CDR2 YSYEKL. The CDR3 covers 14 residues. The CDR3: CASSPGRADEKLFF. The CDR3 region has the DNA TGCGCCAGCAGCCCGGGGAGGGCCGATGAAAAACTGTTTTTT.

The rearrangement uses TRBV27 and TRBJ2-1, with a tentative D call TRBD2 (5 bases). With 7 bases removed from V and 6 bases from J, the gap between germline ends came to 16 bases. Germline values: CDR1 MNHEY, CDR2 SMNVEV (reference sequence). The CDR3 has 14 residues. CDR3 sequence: CASTPHRGSNEQFF. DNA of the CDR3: TGTGCCAGCACCCCTCACCGGGGTTCCAATGAGCAGTTCTTC.

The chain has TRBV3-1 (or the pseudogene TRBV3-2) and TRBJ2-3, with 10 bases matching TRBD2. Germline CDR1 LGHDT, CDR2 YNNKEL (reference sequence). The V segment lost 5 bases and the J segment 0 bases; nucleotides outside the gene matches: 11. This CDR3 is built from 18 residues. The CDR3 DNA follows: TGTGCCAGCAGCACCCATCTCGTAGCGGGGGGAAGCACAGATACGCAGTATTTT. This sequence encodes CASSTHLVAGGSTDTQYF.

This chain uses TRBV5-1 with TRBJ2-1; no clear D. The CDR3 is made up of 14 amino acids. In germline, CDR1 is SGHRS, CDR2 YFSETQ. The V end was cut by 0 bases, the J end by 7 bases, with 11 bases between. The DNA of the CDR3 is TGCGCCAGCAGCTTGGCCCTTTTTATTAATGAGCAGTTCTTC. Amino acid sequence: CASSLALFINEQFF. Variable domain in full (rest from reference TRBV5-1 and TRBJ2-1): KAGVTQTPRYLIKTRGQQVTLSCSPISGHRSVSWYQQTPGQGLQFLFEYFSETQRNKGNFPGRFSGRQFSNSRSEMNVSTLELGDSALYLCASSLALFINEQFFGPGTRLTVL.

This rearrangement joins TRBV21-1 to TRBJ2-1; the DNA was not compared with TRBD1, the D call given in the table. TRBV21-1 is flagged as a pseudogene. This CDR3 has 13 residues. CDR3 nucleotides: TGTGCCAGCAGCAAAGGACACGACAATGAGCAGTTCTTC. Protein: CASSKGHDNEQFF.

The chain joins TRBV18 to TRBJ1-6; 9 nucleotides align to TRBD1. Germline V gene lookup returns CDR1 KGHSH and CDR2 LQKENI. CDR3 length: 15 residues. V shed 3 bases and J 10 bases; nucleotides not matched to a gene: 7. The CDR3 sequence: CASSPQDRGGSPLHF. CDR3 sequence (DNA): TGTGCCAGCTCACCCCAAGACAGGGGGGGATCACCCCTCCACTTT.

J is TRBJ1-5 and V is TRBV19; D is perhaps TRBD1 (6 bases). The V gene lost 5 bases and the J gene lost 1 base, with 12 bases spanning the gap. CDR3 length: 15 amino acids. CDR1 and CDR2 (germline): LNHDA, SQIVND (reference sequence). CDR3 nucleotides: TGTGCCAGTAGTGTGTGGGGGGGCAGCAATCAGCCCCAGCATTTT. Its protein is CASSVWGGSNQPQHF. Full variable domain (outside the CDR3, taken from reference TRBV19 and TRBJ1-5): DGGITQSPKYLFRKEGQNVTLSCEQNLNHDAMYWYRQDPGQGLRLIYYSQIVNDFQKGDIAEGYSVSREKKESFPLTVTSAQKNPTAFYLCASSVWGGSNQPQHFGDGTRLSIL.

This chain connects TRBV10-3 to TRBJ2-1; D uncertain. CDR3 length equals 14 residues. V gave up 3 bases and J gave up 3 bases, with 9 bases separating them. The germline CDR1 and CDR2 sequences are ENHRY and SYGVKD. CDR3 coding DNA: TGTGCCATCAGTGAATCCAGGTTCTACAATGAGCAGTTCTTC. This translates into CAISESRFYNEQFF.